This passage covers 2 T cell receptor beta chains from one sample sequenced in a study of shared clonotypes between healthy human individuals. Measured with immunoSEQ multiplex PCR; TCRdb has only the in-frame clones, and not every one. Of 2 million to 3 million clones listed, approximately 90% are singletons. The sequencing sample was made of naive CD4+ T cells sorted from blood. Subset described: CD45RA+ positively selected. The origin of the receptors is a man between 18 and 35 years old in good health.

In the case of this clone: In the same sample, other DNA sequences code for this CDR3. The chain combines TRBV10-3 with TRBJ1-2, with D unclear. The V end was cut by 3 bases, the J end by 0 bases, with 8 bases between. CDR1 ENHRY and CDR2 SYGVKD come from the germline V gene. This CDR3 is built from 14 residues. The CDR3 protein is CAISEGGPNYGYTF. DNA for the CDR3: TGTGCCATCAGTGAAGGCGGACCTAACTATGGCTACACCTTC.

In DNA, the CDR3 is TGTGCCAGTAAGGCAGTAGGAGACTACGAGCAGTACTTC. It yields the protein CASKAVGDYEQYF. The gene calls are TRBV19 and TRBJ2-7; D remains ambiguous. V lost 7 bases, J lost 3 bases, and 13 bases lay in between. This CDR3 is built from 13 residues. Germline V lookup: CDR1 LNHDA, CDR2 SQIVND (reference sequence). The full variable domain, in which reference TRBV19 and TRBJ2-7 provide the parts outside the CDR3, is DGGITQSPKYLFRKEGQNVTLSCEQNLNHDAMYWYRQDPGQGLRLIYYSQIVNDFQKGDIAEGYSVSREKKESFPLTVTSAQKNPTAFYLCASKAVGDYEQYFGPGTRLTVT.